This TCR beta chain was found in a study of blood T cell repertoires in COVID-19. Across the study: COVID-19 samples from acute and convalescent phases originated in the United States, Italy and Spain. T cells, B-cell-depleted T cells, or PBMCs supplied cDNA or gDNA.

This CDR3 has 16 amino acids. From germline, CDR1 is SNHLY and CDR2 FYNNEI. The V and J ends lost 0 bases and 4 bases, in that order; junction bases with no gene match: 8. Study processing details: Amplification from reference gene primers served as the basis for estimated nucleated cell counts. The method was immunoSEQ multiplex PCR; TCRdb's version includes in-frame clones alone and lacks a portion of them. V and J calls and clone size come straight from that table; D and trimming were deduced from the DNA. The sample holds roughly 100,000 clones, about nine tenths seen once. Enrolment of Seattle patients took place during active infection, and they were followed longitudinally.

This TCR derives from a man between 18 and 35 years old with COVID-19, enrolled during active disease. The chain employs TRBV2 and TRBJ2-7, with 8 bases aligning to TRBD1. Input material: peripheral blood. The CDR3 spells CASSEASAGGEYEQYF. CDR3 in DNA: TGTGCCAGCAGTGAAGCCTCGGCAGGGGGCGAATACGAGCAGTACTTC.